This TCR beta chain appears in the sequencing data of a study of T cell repertoires in cytomegalovirus infection. Overall study: Through public TCR beta signatures, both CMV infection and matching HLA type were indicated.

One entry per CDR3 protein results from TCRdb running MiXCR on the reads. The sample has under 300,000 distinct CDR3 sequences; 22% are singletons. This clonotype was seen a handful of times. What it binds is not known. Trimming left V 3 bases short and J 2 bases short, with 16 bases between. This CDR3 region has 16 residues. CDR1 is MNHEY and CDR2 is SMNVEV in the germline V gene (reference sequence). This TCR derives from a human donor in good health (CMV status not recorded). Some clones in this sample may be carry-over from other donors' samples. The material was cultured PBMCs, obtained from culture after CMV antigen stimulation. The chain has TRBV27 and TRBJ1-2; no clear D gene. CDR3 coding DNA: TGTGCCAGCAGTTTCTCCGACCCGGGTGGGAACTATGGCTACACCTTC. Translation: CASSFSDPGGNYGYTF.